This TCR beta chain was recorded in a study of blood T cell repertoires in COVID-19. As for the study in general: Material from acute and convalescent COVID-19 was sourced from the United States, Italy and Spain.

CDR3 length: 11 residues. The germline V and J ends were trimmed by 4 bases and 9 bases, with 7 bases remaining between them. Authors' analysis steps: Reference gene primer amplification gave estimated nucleated cell counts. TCRdb's table, derived via immunoSEQ multiplex PCR, lists solely in-frame clones and lacks some. V, J and clone size reflect that table, while D and trimming were determined from the DNA. The profile shows around 380,000 clones, approximately 80% of them singletons. This clone was counted a single time. This rearrangement joins TRBV12-3 or TRBV12-4 to TRBJ2-1, with unresolved D. This clonotype was obtained from a human donor with acute or convalescent COVID-19. The donor label of this sample is uncertain. Input material: peripheral blood. The chain's CDR3 is CASSWASEQFF. The CDR3 DNA reads as TGTGCCAGCAGTTGGGCGAGTGAGCAGTTCTTC.